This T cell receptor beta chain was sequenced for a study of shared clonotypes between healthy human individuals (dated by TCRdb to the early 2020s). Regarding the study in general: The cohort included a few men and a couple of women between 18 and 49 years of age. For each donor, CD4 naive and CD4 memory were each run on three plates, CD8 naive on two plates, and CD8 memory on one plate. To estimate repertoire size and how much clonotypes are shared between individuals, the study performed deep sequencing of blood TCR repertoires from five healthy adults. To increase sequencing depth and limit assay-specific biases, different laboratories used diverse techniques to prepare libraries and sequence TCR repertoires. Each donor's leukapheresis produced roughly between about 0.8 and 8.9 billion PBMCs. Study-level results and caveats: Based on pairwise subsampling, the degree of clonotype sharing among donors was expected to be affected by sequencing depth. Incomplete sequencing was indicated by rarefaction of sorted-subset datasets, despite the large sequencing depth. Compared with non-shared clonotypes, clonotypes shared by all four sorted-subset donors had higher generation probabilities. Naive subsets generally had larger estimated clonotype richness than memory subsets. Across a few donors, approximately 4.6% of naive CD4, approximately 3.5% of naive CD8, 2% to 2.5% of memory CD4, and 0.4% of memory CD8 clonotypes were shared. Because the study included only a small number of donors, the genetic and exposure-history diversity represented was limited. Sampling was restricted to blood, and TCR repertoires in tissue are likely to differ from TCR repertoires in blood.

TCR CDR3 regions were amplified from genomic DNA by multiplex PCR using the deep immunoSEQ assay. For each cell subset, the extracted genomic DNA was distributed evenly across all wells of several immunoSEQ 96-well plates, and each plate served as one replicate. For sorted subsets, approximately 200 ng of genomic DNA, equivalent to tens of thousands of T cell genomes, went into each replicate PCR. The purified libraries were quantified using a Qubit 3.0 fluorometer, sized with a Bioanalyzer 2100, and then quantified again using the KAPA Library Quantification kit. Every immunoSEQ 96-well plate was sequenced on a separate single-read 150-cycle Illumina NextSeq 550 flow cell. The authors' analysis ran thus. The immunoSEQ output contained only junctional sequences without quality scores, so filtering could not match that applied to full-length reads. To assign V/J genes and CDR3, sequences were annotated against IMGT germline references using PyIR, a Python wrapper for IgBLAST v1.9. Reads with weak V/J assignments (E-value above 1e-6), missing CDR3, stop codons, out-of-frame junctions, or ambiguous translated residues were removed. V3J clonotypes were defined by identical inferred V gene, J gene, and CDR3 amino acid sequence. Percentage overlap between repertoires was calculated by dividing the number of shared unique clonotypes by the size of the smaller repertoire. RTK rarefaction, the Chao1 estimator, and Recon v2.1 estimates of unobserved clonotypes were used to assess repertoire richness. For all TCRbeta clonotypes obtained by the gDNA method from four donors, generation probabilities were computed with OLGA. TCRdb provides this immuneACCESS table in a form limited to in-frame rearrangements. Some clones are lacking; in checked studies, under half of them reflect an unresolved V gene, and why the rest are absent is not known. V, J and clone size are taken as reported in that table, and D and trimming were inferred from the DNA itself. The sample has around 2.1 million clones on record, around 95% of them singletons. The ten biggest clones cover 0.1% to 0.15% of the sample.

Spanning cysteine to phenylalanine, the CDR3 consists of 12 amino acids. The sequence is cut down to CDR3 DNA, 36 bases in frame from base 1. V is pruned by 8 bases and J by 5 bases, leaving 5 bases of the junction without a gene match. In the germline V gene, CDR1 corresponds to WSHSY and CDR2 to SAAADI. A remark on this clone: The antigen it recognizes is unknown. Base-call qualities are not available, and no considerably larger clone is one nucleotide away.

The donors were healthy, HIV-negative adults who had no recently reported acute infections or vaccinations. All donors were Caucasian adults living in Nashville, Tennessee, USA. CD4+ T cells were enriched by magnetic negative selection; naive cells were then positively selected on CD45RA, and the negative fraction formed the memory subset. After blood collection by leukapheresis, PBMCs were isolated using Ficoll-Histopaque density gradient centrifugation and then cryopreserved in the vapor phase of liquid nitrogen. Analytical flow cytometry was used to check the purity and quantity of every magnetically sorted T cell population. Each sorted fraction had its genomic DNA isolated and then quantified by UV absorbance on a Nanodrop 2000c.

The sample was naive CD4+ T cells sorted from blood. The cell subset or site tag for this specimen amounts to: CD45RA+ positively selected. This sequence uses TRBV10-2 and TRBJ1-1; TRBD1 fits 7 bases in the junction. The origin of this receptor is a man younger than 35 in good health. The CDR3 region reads CASRQGITEAFF. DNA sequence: TGCGCCAGCCGACAGGGTATTACTGAAGCTTTCTTT.